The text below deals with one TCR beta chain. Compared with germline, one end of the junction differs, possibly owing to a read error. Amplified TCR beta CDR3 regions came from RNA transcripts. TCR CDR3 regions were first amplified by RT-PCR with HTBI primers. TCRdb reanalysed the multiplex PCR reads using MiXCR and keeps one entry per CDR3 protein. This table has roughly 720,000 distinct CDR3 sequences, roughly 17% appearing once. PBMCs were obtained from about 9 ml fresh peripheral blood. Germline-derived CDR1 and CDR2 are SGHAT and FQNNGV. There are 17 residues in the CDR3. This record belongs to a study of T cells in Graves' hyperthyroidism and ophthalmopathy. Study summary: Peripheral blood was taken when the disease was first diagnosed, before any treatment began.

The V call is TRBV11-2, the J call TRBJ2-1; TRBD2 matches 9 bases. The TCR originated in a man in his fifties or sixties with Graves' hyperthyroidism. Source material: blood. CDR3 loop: CASSLASGRFSNNEQFF. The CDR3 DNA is TGTGCCAGCAGCTTGGCCAGCGGGAGGTTCTCCAACAATGAGCAGTTCTTC.